These T cell receptor beta chains were read from a single sample in a study of T cells in Graves' hyperthyroidism and ophthalmopathy. TCRdb passed the multiplex PCR reads through MiXCR, listing each CDR3 protein once. Counted here are around 450,000 distinct CDR3 sequences, 15% to 19% occurring once; the ten biggest clones make up about 14%. The sample consisted of blood. The receptors derive from a woman between 18 and 29 years old with Graves' hyperthyroidism. Both conserved end residues are part of each CDR3. The D gene is left open where the match is weak. Clone size is stated in some rows and not others, as once, few, many or a class when expanded.

J gene: TRBJ2-2
D gene: .
V gene: TRBV4-3
clone size: .
CDR3 length: 14
CDR3 DNA: TGCGCCAGCAGCCAAGTAGGGGGGGCCGGGGAGCTGTTTTTT
CDR3 protein: CASSQVGGAGELFF

J gene: TRBJ1-2
D gene: .
V gene: TRBV7-2
clone size: many
CDR3 length: 12
CDR3 DNA: TGTGCCAGCAGCTTAGTGGAGGATGGCTACACCTTC
CDR3 protein: CASSLVEDGYTF

J gene: TRBJ1-2
D gene: .
V gene: TRBV14
clone size: few
CDR3 length: 13
CDR3 DNA: TGTGCCAGCAGCCAAGCTACGGTCTATGGCTACACCTTC
CDR3 protein: CASSQATVYGYTF

J gene: TRBJ2-1
D gene: TRBD2
V gene: TRBV28
clone size: .
CDR3 length: 15
CDR3 DNA: TGTGCCAGCAGTCCGTCTAGCGGGTTTTACAATGAGCAGTTCTTC
CDR3 protein: CASSPSSGFYNEQFF

J gene: TRBJ2-1
D gene: TRBD2
V gene: TRBV5-1
clone size: few
CDR3 length: 15
CDR3 DNA: TGCGCCAGCAGCGGACTAGTGGAAGCCTACAATGAGCAGTTCTTC
CDR3 protein: CASSGLVEAYNEQFF

J gene: TRBJ2-3
D gene: .
V gene: TRBV12-3/TRBV12-4
clone size: .
CDR3 length: 15
CDR3 DNA: TGTGCCAGCACTCTTGGGGGAGGGGGGACAGATACGCAGTATTTT
CDR3 protein: CASTLGGGGTDTQYF

J gene: TRBJ2-4
D gene: .
V gene: TRBV28
clone size: many
CDR3 length: 19
CDR3 DNA: TGTGCCAGCAGTTTATCTTATGGTGGGGGAATTGGGGTCGAAAACATTCAGTACTTC
CDR3 protein: CASSLSYGGGIGVENIQYF

J gene: TRBJ1-5
D gene: .
V gene: TRBV7-2
clone size: .
CDR3 length: 18
CDR3 DNA: TGTGCCAGCACCCTAAACCGGCCCTTAGGGGAAAGCAATCAGCCCCAGCATTTT
CDR3 protein: CASTLNRPLGESNQPQHF

J gene: TRBJ1-1
D gene: .
V gene: TRBV2
clone size: many
CDR3 length: 15
CDR3 DNA: TGTGCCAGCAGCAGTGAATCGAGGGGCGGTACTGAAGCTTTCTTT
CDR3 protein: CASSSESRGGTEAFF

J gene: TRBJ2-3
D gene: .
V gene: TRBV9
clone size: many
CDR3 length: 15
CDR3 DNA: TGTGCCAGCAGCGTATCAGCCGAATCCACAGATACGCAGTATTTT
CDR3 protein: CASSVSAESTDTQYF

J gene: TRBJ1-1
D gene: .
V gene: TRBV3-1
clone size: many
CDR3 length: 14
CDR3 DNA: TGTGCCAGCAGCCAAGATCCGGAAGGCGCTGAAGCTTTCTTT
CDR3 protein: CASSQDPEGAEAFF

J gene: TRBJ1-1
D gene: .
V gene: TRBV19
clone size: few
CDR3 length: 12
CDR3 DNA: TGTGCCAGTAGTTCAGGTTACCTTACAGCTTTCTTT
CDR3 protein: CASSSGYLTAFF

J gene: TRBJ2-6
D gene: .
V gene: TRBV4-2
clone size: .
CDR3 length: 14
CDR3 DNA: TGTGCCAGCACCCGGGACGAACTAACCAACGTCCTGACTTTC
CDR3 protein: CASTRDELTNVLTF